Detailed here is one TCR beta chain. The data stem from a study of blood T cell repertoires in COVID-19. As handled by the study authors: From reference gene primer amplification, estimates of nucleated cell counts were derived. Clones were read by immunoSEQ multiplex PCR, and TCRdb kept only the in-frame ones, dropping some. The V and J calls and clone size come from that table; D and trimming were worked out from the DNA. The table has fewer than 200,000 clones, about 85% seen once. The receptor was derived from a man in his fifties or sixties who had recovered from COVID-19. The material sequenced was peripheral blood.

CDR3 DNA sequence: TGTGCCAGCAGCGTACAGGGGTCCTACAATGAGCAGTTCTTC. Translating gives CASSVQGSYNEQFF. This chain uses TRBV9 with TRBJ2-1, with D maybe TRBD1 (6 bases). The germline V gene has CDR1 SGDLS and CDR2 YYNGEE. V lost 1 base, J lost 1 base, and 6 bases lay in between. The CDR3 runs 14 residues.